This TCR beta chain is from a study of cytomegalovirus exposure and HLA in healthy donors. At collection, donors were nominally healthy, but unrecorded immune exposures were probable. Both 60 Vbeta primers and 13 Jbeta primers went into the PCR. The data were produced by immunoSEQ multiplex PCR, yet TCRdb's version contains in-frame clones alone and is incomplete. The sample lists 150,000 to 200,000 clones; roughly 77% were seen once. The junction had 18 bases not matched to a gene; V was cut back by 4 bases and J by 5 bases. Germline CDR1 and CDR2: SGHRS and YFSETQ. CDR3 length equals 18 residues. The V gene is TRBV5-1, the J gene TRBJ1-1, with 9 bases lining up with TRBD1. Source material: PBMCs. The receptor's source is a woman aged 40 to 50 in good health and CMV-seropositive. CDR3 sequence: CASSSAGTGIPWGTEAFF. CDR3 bases: TGCGCCAGCAGCAGCGCCGGGACAGGGATCCCCTGGGGGACTGAAGCTTTCTTT.